A selection of T cell receptor beta chains follows, all from one sample in a study of cytomegalovirus exposure and HLA in healthy donors. The data were produced by immunoSEQ multiplex PCR, yet TCRdb's version contains in-frame clones alone and is incomplete. The sample yields around 110,000 clones, around 83% seen once. Sequenced sample: PBMCs. Every receptor here comes from a man in his thirties or forties in good health and CMV-seropositive. The CDR3 runs from the conserved cysteine through the conserved F or W.

j_call v_call cdr3_aa
NA TRBV10-2 CASGLQGAASAEQYF
TRBJ2-1 TRBV28 CASLAGSRGGEQFF
TRBJ1-2 TRBV5-8 CASRPAGARLPYGYTF
TRBJ1-1 TRBV2 CAILALNTEAFF
TRBJ1-2 TRBV9 CASSGPTGNYGYTF
TRBJ2-1 TRBV5-1 CASSPGFQNEQFF
TRBJ2-1 TRBV6-1 CASRAGTGSYNEQFF
TRBJ1-3 TRBV15 CTTSRVPEAGGGNTIYF
TRBJ2-3 TRBV6-5 CASSDSTYTQYF
TRBJ1-6 TRBV5-5 CASSSTPGYGSPLHF
TRBJ1-1 TRBV9 CASPVGGSTEGTEAFF
TRBJ2-7 TRBV6-1 CASSGSPGHRTYEQYF
TRBJ2-2 TRBV5-1 CASTSGELFF
TRBJ2-2 TRBV9 CASSALQGLDTGELFF
TRBJ2-5 TRBV5-1 CASSILGGYQETQYF
TRBJ1-2 TRBV7-9 CASSLGDTSNYGYTF
TRBJ2-7 TRBV9 CASSVGAGGDYEQYF
TRBJ2-5 TRBV15 CATSRDLAGGPETQYF
TRBJ1-1 TRBV27 CASSSTRGGNTEAFF